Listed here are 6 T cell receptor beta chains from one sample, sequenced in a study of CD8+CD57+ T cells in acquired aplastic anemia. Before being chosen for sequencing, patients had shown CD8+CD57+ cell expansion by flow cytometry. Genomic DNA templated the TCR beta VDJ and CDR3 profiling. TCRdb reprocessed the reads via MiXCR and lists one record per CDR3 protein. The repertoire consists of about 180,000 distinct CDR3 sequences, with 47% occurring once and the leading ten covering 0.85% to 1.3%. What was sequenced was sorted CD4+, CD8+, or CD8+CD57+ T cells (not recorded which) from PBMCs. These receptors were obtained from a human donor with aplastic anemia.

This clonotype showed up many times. This CDR3 is CSARGGSSNQPQHF. For the CDR3, the DNA is TGCAGTGCTAGAGGGGGATCTAGCAATCAGCCCCAGCATTTT. The chain uses TRBV20-1 and TRBJ1-5; no reliable D call. Germline values: CDR1 DFQATT, CDR2 SNEGSKA (reference sequence). The length of the CDR3 is 14 residues. V was clipped by 1 base and J by 0 bases, with 7 bases between them.

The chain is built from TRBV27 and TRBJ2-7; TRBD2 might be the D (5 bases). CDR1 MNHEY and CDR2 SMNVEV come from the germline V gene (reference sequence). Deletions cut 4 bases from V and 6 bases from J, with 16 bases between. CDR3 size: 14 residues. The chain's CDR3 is CASSSSGRGSEQYF. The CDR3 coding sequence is TGTGCCAGCAGTTCATCGGGCCGGGGAAGCGAGCAGTACTTC.

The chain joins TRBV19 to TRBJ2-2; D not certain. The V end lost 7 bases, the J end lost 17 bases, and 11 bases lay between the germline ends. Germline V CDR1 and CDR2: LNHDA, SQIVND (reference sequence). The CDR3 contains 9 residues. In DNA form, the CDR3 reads TGTGCCAGTACGAAAAGCTGTTTTTTT. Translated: CASTKSCFF.

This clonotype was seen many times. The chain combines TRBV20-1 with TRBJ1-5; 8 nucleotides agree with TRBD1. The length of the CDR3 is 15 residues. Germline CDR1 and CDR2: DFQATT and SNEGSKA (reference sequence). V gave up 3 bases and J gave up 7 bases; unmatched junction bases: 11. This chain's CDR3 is CSASLGQGVSQPQHF. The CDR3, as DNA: TGCAGTGCTAGTCTCGGACAGGGTGTTAGCCAGCCCCAGCATTTT.

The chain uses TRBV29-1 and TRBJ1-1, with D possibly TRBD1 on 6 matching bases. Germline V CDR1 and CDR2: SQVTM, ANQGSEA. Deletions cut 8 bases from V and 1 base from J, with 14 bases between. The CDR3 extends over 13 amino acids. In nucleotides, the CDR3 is TGCAGCAGTACCGGGACATCGAACACTGAAGCTTTCTTT. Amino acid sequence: CSSTGTSNTEAFF.

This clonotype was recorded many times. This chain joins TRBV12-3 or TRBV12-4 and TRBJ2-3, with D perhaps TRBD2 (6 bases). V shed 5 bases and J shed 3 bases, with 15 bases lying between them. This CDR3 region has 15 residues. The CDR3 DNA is TGTGCCAGCAGTCCCCGGGGGACCCTGACAGATACGCAGTATTTT. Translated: CASSPRGTLTDTQYF.